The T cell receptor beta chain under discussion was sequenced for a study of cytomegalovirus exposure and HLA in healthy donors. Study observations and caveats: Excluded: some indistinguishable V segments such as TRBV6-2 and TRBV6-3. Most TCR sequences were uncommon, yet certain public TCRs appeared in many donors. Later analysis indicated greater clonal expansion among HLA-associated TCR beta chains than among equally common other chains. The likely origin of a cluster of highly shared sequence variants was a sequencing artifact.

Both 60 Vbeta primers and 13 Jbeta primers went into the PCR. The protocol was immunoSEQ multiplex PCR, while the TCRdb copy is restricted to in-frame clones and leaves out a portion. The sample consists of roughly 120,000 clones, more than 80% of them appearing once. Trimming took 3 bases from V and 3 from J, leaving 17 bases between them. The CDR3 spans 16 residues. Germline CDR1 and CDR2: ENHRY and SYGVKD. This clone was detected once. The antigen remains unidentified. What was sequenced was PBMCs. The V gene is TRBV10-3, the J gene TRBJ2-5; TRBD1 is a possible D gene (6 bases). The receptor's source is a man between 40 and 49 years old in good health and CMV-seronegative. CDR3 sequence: CAISEQAGVKKETQYF. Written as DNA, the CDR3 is TGTGCCATCAGTGAACAGGCAGGGGTGAAAAAAGAGACCCAGTACTTC.